These 20 T cell receptor beta chains were all obtained from the same sample, sequenced in a study of a mutant IDH1 vaccine in newly diagnosed glioma. Sequencing used immunoSEQ multiplex PCR; TCRdb keeps in-frame clones, though not all of them. The sample gives 34,000 or so clones, approximately 78% of which show up once; 24% is in the top ten. The time point here: week 11, during vaccination. Each dose delivered 300 ug of mutant IDH1 20-mer peptide subcutaneously with imiquimod. These receptors are not linked to any known antigen. The specimen comprised PBMCs, sampled from a glioma patient whose treatment included an IDH1 peptide vaccine. These receptors were obtained from a man between 25 and 39 years old with glioma.

As DNA, the CDR3 is TGTGCCAGTAGTAGGACTAGCGACACAGATACGCAGTATTTT. Translation: CASSRTSDTDTQYF. The chain couples TRBV19 to TRBJ2-3; 9 bases are a match to TRBD2. This CDR3 contains 14 residues. Germline CDR1 reads LNHDA; CDR2 reads SQIVND (reference sequence). The junction had 1 base not matched to a gene; V was cut back by 4 bases and J by 2 bases.

The V call is TRBV29-1, the J call TRBJ2-7; 8 bases fit TRBD2. The CDR3 contains 12 residues. V lost 7 bases and J lost 3; bases outside the gene matches: 5. Germline values: CDR1 SQVTM, CDR2 ANQGSEA. This CDR3 reads CSALTSGYEQYF. The CDR3 DNA reads TGCAGCGCCTTAACTAGCGGCTACGAGCAGTACTTC.

This clone was recorded only once. The V gene is TRBV7-9, the J gene TRBJ2-5; D unclear. V was shortened by 5 bases and J by 2 bases, with 15 bases between the two germline ends. CDR3 size: 15 residues. From germline, CDR1 is SEHNR and CDR2 FQNEAQ (reference sequence). CDR3 sequence (DNA): TGTGCCAGCAGCGGACCGGATCCAATTCAAGAGACCCAGTACTTC. It is translated as CASSGPDPIQETQYF. The full variable domain, completed using reference TRBV7-9 and TRBJ2-5, is DTGVSQNPRHKITKRGQNVTFRCDPISEHNRLYWYRQTLGQGPEFLTYFQNEAQLEKSRLLSDRFSAERPKGSFSTLEIQRTEQGDSAMYLCASSGPDPIQETQYFGPGTRLLVL.

This sequence joins TRBV4-1 and TRBJ1-3; D not resolved. Germline lookup yields CDR1 MGHRA and CDR2 YSYEKL. V was shortened by 0 bases and J by 0 bases, with 9 bases between the two germline ends. The CDR3 consists of 16 residues. In nucleotides, the CDR3 is TGCGCCAGCAGCCAAGACCAGGAACCCTCTGGAAACACCATATATTTT. It yields the protein CASSQDQEPSGNTIYF.

The chain links TRBV7-2 to TRBJ1-5; 9 positions agree with TRBD1. Germline V gene sequence: CDR1 SGHTA, CDR2 FQGNSA. V was pared by 5 bases and J by 7 bases, with 9 bases of the junction left unmatched. The CDR3 is made up of 15 amino acids. CDR3 loop: CASSRDRATWQPQHF. The CDR3 region has the DNA TGTGCCAGCAGCCGGGACAGGGCAACTTGGCAGCCCCAGCATTTT.

The rearrangement uses TRBV7-9 and TRBJ1-2; D gene ambiguous. Per germline, CDR1 SEHNR and CDR2 FQNEAQ (reference sequence). V lost 0 bases to trimming and J lost 8 bases, with 13 bases between them. The CDR3 totals 14 residues. The CDR3 DNA reads as TGTGCCAGCAGCTTAGCAGATAGTGCGGGGGGCTACACCTTC. It yields the protein CASSLADSAGGYTF.

The gene calls are TRBV4-1 and TRBJ2-1; 10 positions match TRBD1. This CDR3 has 17 amino acids. V was clipped by 6 bases and J by 0 bases; unmatched bases: 8. In germline, CDR1 is MGHRA, CDR2 YSYEKL. The CDR3 nucleotides read TGCGCCAGCAGGCGGGACAGGGGCGAAAGCTCCTACAATGAGCAGTTCTTC. Translation gives CASRRDRGESSYNEQFF.

The CDR3 loop reads CAIRTGGGGNTIYF. The DNA of the CDR3 is TGTGCCATCAGGACCGGGGGTGGTGGAAACACCATATATTTT. This chain joins TRBV10-3 and TRBJ1-3; weak D call: TRBD1 (5 bases). The germline CDR1 and CDR2 sequences are ENHRY and SYGVKD. Trimming stripped 6 bases from V and 3 bases from J, with 12 bases between. This CDR3 is 14 amino acids long.

The V call is TRBV5-1, the J call TRBJ2-1; either TRBD1 or TRBD2 may supply D (5 bases each). The germline V gene encodes CDR1 SGHRS and CDR2 YFSETQ. The CDR3 has 16 amino acids. V shed 4 bases and J shed 4 bases, with 18 bases lying between them. This CDR3 reads CASSRVRGKMYNEQFF. The CDR3, as DNA: TGCGCCAGCAGCCGGGTGAGGGGAAAGATGTACAATGAGCAGTTCTTC.

The rearrangement links TRBV7-3 to TRBJ2-3, with D possibly TRBD1 on 6 matching bases. The CDR3 contains 14 residues. Germline V lookup: CDR1 SGHTA, CDR2 FQGTGA. The V end was cut by 3 bases, the J end by 3 bases, with 10 bases between. CDR3 in DNA: TGTGCCAGCAGCTTGGGACACGGAACAGATACGCAGTATTTT. Translation gives CASSLGHGTDTQYF.

This chain links TRBV30 with TRBJ2-7; D uncertain. Germline assignment: CDR1 GTSNPN and CDR2 SVGIG (reference sequence). Trimming took off 5 bases at V and 4 bases at J, with 18 bases between the two ends. This CDR3 is built from 14 residues. CDR3 DNA: TGTGCCTGGGCAGGACCGACACTTTTTTACGAGCAGTACTTC. This codes for CAWAGPTLFYEQYF.

Here the CDR3 reads CSGGAGGAKYGYTF. As DNA, the CDR3 is TGCAGCGGGGGCGCAGGGGGCGCAAAATATGGCTACACCTTC. The chain employs TRBV29-1 and TRBJ1-2; 8 bases fit TRBD1. The trim removed 7 bases at V and 5 bases at J, leaving 12 bases unmatched. CDR3 length: 14 residues. The germline V gene encodes CDR1 SQVTM and CDR2 ANQGSEA.

This clone turned up a few times. The rearrangement joins TRBV10-1 to TRBJ1-1, with D possibly matching TRBD1 (6 bases). The length of the CDR3 is 14 residues. CDR1 is WNHNN, CDR2 SYGVQD, per germline (reference sequence). Trimming took off 0 bases at V and 1 base at J, with 6 bases between the two ends. The CDR3, as DNA: TGCGCCAGCAGTGAGTCGGGGGCGAACACTGAAGCTTTCTTT. Amino acid sequence: CASSESGANTEAFF.

The chain has TRBV14 and TRBJ1-2; D not resolved. Per the germline V gene, CDR1 is SGHDN and CDR2 is FVKESK. Trimming removed 3 bases at V and 2 bases at J, with 10 bases between. This CDR3 spans 14 amino acids. In DNA form, the CDR3 reads TGTGCCAGCAGCCATGGGATATCCAACTATGGCTACACCTTC. It specifies CASSHGISNYGYTF.

The CDR3 DNA is TGTGCCAGCAGCTTGGGAGAGGCCGGGGAGCTGTTTTTT. Its protein product is CASSLGEAGELFF. V gene TRBV5-4 combines with J gene TRBJ2-2; D ambiguous. Germline loops: CDR1 SGHNT, CDR2 YYREEE (reference sequence). The CDR3 runs to 13 residues. V was trimmed by 0 bases and J by 6 bases, leaving 6 bases between them.

CDR3 DNA: TGTGCCAGTAGTATTCTTGCGAACACTGAAGCTTTCTTT. This sequence encodes CASSILANTEAFF. V usage is TRBV19 and J usage is TRBJ1-1, with unresolved D. The CDR3 spans 13 residues. Germline V lookup: CDR1 LNHDA, CDR2 SQIVND (reference sequence). The V end lost 3 bases, the J end lost 1 base, and 6 bases lay between the germline ends.

J is TRBJ1-5 and V is TRBV5-3, with D uncertain. TRBV5-3 is filed as an ORF, its function uncertain. Trimming removed 4 bases at V and 0 bases at J, with 23 bases between. This CDR3 is 19 amino acids long. The CDR3: CARSRRGRRDFFSNQPQHF. CDR3 in DNA: TGTGCCAGAAGCCGTCGTGGCAGGCGGGATTTTTTTAGCAATCAGCCCCAGCATTTT.

This clone turned up a few times. V gene TRBV7-3 combines with J gene TRBJ2-1, with 11 bases matching TRBD2. Germline CDR1 is SGHTA and CDR2 is FQGTGA. V gave up 1 base and J gave up 2 bases; unmatched junction bases: 1. The CDR3 is made up of 16 amino acids. CDR3 bases: TGTGCCAGCAGCTTAAATAGCGGGAGGGCCTACAATGAGCAGTTCTTC. It yields the protein CASSLNSGRAYNEQFF.

J is TRBJ2-7 and V is TRBV29-1; D might be TRBD2 (5 bases). Germline V lookup: CDR1 SQVTM, CDR2 ANQGSEA. V lost 7 bases and J 2 bases, leaving 18 bases between the germline ends. CDR3 length equals 14 residues. The CDR3 DNA follows: TGCAGCGCAATACTACTAGTATTCCCCTACGAGCAGTACTTC. Translating it yields CSAILLVFPYEQYF.

The V and J genes are TRBV7-2 and TRBJ2-7; D remains ambiguous. The V gene's germline CDR1 is SGHTA and CDR2 FQGNSA. Trimming removed 4 bases at V and 2 bases at J, with 15 bases between. The CDR3 spans 15 residues. CDR3: CASSSDTKDTYEQYF. The DNA of the CDR3 is TGTGCCAGCAGCTCAGACACTAAAGATACCTACGAGCAGTACTTC.